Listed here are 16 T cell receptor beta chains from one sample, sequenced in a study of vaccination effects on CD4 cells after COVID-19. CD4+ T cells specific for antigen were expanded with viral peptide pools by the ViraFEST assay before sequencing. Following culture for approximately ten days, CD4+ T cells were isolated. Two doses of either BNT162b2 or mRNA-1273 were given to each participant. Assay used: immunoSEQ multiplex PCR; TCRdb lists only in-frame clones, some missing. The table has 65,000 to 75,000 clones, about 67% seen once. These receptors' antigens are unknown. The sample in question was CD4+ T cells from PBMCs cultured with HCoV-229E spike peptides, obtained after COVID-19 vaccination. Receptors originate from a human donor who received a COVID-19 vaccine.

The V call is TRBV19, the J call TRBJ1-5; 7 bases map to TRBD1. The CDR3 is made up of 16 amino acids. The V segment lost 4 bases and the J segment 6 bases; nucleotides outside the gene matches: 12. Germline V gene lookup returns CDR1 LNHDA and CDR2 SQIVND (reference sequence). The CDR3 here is CASSTSWGGGGQPQHF. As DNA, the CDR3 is TGTGCCAGTAGTACCTCATGGGGAGGGGGCGGTCAGCCCCAGCATTTT.

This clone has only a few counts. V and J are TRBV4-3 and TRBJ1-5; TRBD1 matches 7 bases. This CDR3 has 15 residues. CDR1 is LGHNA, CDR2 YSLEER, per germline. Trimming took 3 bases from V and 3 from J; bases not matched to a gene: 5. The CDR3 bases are TGCGCCAGCAGCCAGCAGACAGGGTACAATCAGCCCCAGCATTTT. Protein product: CASSQQTGYNQPQHF.

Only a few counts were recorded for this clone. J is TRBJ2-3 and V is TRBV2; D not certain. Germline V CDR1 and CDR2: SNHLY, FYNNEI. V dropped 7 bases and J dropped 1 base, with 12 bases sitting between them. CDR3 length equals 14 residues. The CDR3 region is CASTGNRGTDTQYF. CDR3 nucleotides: TGTGCCAGCACTGGAAACAGAGGCACAGATACGCAGTATTTT.

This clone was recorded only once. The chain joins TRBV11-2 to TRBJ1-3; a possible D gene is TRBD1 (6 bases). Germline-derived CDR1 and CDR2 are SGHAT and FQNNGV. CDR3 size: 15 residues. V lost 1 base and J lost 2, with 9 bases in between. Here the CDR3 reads CASSLVGGPGNTIYF. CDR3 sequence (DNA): TGTGCCAGCAGCTTAGTTGGGGGGCCTGGAAACACCATATATTTT.

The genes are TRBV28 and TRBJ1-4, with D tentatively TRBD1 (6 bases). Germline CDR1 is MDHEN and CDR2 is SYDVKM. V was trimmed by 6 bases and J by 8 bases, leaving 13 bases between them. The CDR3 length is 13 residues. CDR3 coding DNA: TGTGCCAGCAGGGACAGAAGATCGGAAAAACTGTTTTTT. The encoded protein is CASRDRRSEKLFF.

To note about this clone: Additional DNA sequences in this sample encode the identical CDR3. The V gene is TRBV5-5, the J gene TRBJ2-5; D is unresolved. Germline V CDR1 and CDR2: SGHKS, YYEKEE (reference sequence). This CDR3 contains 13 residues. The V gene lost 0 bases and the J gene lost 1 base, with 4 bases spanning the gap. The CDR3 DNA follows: TGTGCCAGCAGCTTGGCCAGCCAAGAGACCCAGTACTTC. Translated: CASSLASQETQYF.

The CDR3 reads CASSFLTGIYEQYV. The CDR3 DNA reads as TGTGCCAGCAGCTTTTTAACGGGGATTTACGAGCAGTACGTC. The chain uses TRBV11-2 and TRBJ2-7; D may be TRBD2 (5 bases). The V gene's germline CDR1 is SGHAT and CDR2 FQNNGV. Trimming cost V 3 bases and J 4 bases, with 13 bases left between them. The CDR3 extends over 14 amino acids.

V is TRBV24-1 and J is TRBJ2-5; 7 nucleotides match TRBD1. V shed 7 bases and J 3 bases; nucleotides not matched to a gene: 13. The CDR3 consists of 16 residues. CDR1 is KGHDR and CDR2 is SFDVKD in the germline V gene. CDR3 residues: CATSGRAGTEKETQYF. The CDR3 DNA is TGTGCCACCAGCGGAAGGGCCGGGACAGAGAAAGAGACCCAGTACTTC.

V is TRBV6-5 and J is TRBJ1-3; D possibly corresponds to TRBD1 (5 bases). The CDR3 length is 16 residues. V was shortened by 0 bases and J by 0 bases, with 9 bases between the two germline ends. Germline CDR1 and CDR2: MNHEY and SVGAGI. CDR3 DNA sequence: TGTGCCAGCAGTTACTCGATAGGGGCCTCTGGAAACACCATATATTTT. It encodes CASSYSIGASGNTIYF.

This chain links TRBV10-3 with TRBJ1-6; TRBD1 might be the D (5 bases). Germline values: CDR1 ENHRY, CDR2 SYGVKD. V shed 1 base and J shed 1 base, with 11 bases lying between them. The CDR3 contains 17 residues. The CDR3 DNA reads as TGTGCCATCAGTGAGTTGGCAGGGCCATCCTATAATTCACCCCTCCACTTT. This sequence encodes CAISELAGPSYNSPLHF.

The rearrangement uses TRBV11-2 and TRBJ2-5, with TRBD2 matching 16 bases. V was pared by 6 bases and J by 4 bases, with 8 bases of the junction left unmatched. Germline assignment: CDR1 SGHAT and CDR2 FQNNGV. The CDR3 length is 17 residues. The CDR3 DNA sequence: TGTGCCAGCAGGTCCGGGACTAGCGGGGGGGTGCCAGAGACCCAGTACTTC. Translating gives CASRSGTSGGVPETQYF.

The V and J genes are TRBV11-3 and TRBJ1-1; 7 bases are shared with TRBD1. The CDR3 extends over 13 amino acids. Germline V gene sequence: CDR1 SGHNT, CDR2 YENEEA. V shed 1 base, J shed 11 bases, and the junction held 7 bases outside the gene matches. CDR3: CASSLGGQQQAFF. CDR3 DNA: TGTGCCAGCAGCTTAGGGGGACAGCAGCAGGCTTTCTTT.

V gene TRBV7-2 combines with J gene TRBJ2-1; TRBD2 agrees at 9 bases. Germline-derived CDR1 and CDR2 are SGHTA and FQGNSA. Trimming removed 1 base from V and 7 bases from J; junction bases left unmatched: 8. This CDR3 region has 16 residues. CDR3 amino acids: CASSLVAAGGPNEQFF. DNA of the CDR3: TGTGCCAGCAGCTTAGTAGCCGCGGGGGGGCCGAATGAGCAGTTCTTC.

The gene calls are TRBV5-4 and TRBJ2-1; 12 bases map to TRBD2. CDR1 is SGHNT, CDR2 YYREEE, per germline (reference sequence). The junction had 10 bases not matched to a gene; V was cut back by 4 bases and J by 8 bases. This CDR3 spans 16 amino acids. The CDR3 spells CASSKTSGGLGYEQFF. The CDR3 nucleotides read TGTGCCAGCAGCAAGACTAGCGGGGGCCTCGGGTATGAGCAGTTCTTC.

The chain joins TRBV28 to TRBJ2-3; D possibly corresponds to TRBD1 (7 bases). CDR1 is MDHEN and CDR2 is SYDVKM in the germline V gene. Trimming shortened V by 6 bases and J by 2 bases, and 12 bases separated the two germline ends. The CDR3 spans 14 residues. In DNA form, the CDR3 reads TGTGCCAGCAGGGAGGGACAGAACACAGATACGCAGTATTTT. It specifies CASREGQNTDTQYF.

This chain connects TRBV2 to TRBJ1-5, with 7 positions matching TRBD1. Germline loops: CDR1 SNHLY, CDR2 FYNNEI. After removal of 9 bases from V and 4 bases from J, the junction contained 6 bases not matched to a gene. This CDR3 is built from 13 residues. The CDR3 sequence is CASQGQSNQPQHF. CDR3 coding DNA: TGTGCCAGTCAGGGACAGAGTAATCAGCCCCAGCATTTT.